This TCR beta chain came from a study of blood T cell repertoires in COVID-19. Study-wide background: COVID-19 samples, acute and convalescent, were from the United States, Italy and Spain. PBMCs, B-cell-depleted T cells, or T cells were the source of the cDNA or gDNA that made up the material.

The germline CDR1 and CDR2 sequences are SEHNR and FQNEAQ (reference sequence). The CDR3 sequence is 14 residues long. The V and J ends lost 1 base and 2 bases respectively, with 8 bases between them. Per the authors' pipeline: Quantification of nucleated cells was approximated via reference gene primer amplification. Only in-frame clones appear in the TCRdb table, and some are missing; sequencing was by immunoSEQ multiplex PCR. V and J calls and clone size come straight from that table; D and trimming were deduced from the DNA. The sample consists of over 350,000 clones, about 89% of them appearing once.

The specimen was peripheral blood. The sequence derives from a woman in her 30s with acute or convalescent COVID-19. This chain connects TRBV7-9 to TRBJ1-2; D possibly corresponds to TRBD1 (5 bases). CDR3 nucleotide sequence: TGTGCCAGCAGCTTAGGACAGCCGAACTATGGCTACACCTTC. Amino acid sequence: CASSLGQPNYGYTF.